The sequence of this TCR beta chain was determined in a study of CD8 T cells in Susac syndrome. The germline gives CDR1 LGHDT, CDR2 YNNKEL (reference sequence). Trimming cost V 4 bases and J 4 bases, with 11 bases left between them. CDR3 length: 13 residues. While CD8+ and CD4+ T cells were isolated negatively, TEMRA cells were enriched by FACS. RNA in amounts of roughly 0.45 to 1 ug was reverse transcribed with random hexamers. An immunoSEQ multiplex PCR generated amplified TCR beta CDR3 products spanning 54 Vbeta and 13 Jbeta. TCRdb processed the immunoSEQ multiplex PCR reads anew with MiXCR; each CDR3 protein has one entry. The sample lists around 95,000 distinct CDR3 sequences, 95% occurring once.

V is TRBV3-1 and J is TRBJ2-7; a possible D gene is TRBD2 (5 bases). The sample taken for sequencing was CD8+ T cells from PBMCs. This clonotype was obtained from a human donor with Susac syndrome. In DNA, the CDR3 is TGTGCCAGCAGCCCCCGGACTTCTTACGAGCAGTACTTC. This translates into CASSPRTSYEQYF.